The rows below give T cell receptor beta chains drawn from one sample of a study of blood T cell repertoires in COVID-19. The table came from immunoSEQ multiplex PCR; TCRdb's copy has only in-frame clones and leaves some out. The table records 240,000 or so clones, about 82% of them present only once. Sequenced: PBMCs or T cells enriched from blood (not recorded which). The receptors stem from a woman aged 45-65 years who had recovered from COVID-19. Both conserved end residues are part of each CDR3. Fields, in order: CDR3 DNA, CDR3 protein, J gene, D gene, clone size, V gene. D genes are given only for firm matches. Clone size is shown for a subset of rows, as once, few, many or a class of expanded clone.

cdr3_nt: TGTGCCAGTAGTATACTTTCTAGCAATCAGCCCCAGCATTTT
cdr3_aa: CASSILSSNQPQHF
j_call: TRBJ1-5
d_call: -
clone_size: -
v_call: TRBV19

cdr3_nt: TGTGCCAGCAGCTTCCTTGGACAGTCGGAGACCCAGTACTTC
cdr3_aa: CASSFLGQSETQYF
j_call: TRBJ2-5
d_call: -
clone_size: -
v_call: TRBV7-2

cdr3_nt: TGTGCCAGCAGCCAAGCTACGGTACGTGGCTACACCTTC
cdr3_aa: CASSQATVRGYTF
j_call: TRBJ1-2
d_call: -
clone_size: -
v_call: TRBV5-4

cdr3_nt: TGCGCCAGCAGCCCAGGACAGCGTACTAACTATGGCTACACCTTC
cdr3_aa: CASSPGQRTNYGYTF
j_call: TRBJ1-2
d_call: -
clone_size: -
v_call: TRBV4-3

cdr3_nt: TGTGCCAGCAACCGCCGCCAGCTAGCGGGGGGGCGTTCACCCTCCTACAATGAGCAGTTCTTC
cdr3_aa: CASNRRQLAGGRSPSYNEQFF
j_call: TRBJ2-1
d_call: TRBD2
clone_size: -
v_call: TRBV2

cdr3_nt: TGTGCCAGCAGTCCCCTAGCGGGAGGCTCCTACGAGCAGTACTTC
cdr3_aa: CASSPLAGGSYEQYF
j_call: TRBJ2-7
d_call: TRBD2
clone_size: -
v_call: TRBV27

cdr3_nt: TGTGCCAGCAGTCGTGTACAGGGAATGAGCTCCTATAATTCACCCCTCCACTTT
cdr3_aa: CASSRVQGMSSYNSPLHF
j_call: TRBJ1-6
d_call: -
clone_size: -
v_call: TRBV6-6

cdr3_nt: TGTGCCAGCAGCTTAAGAGGACTAGGGGGAGATGAGCAGTTCTTC
cdr3_aa: CASSLRGLGGDEQFF
j_call: TRBJ2-1
d_call: -
clone_size: -
v_call: TRBV7-6

cdr3_nt: TGTGCTAGTGGTTTGGATGGCAGGGGGCTATATGTCAATCAGCCCCAGCATTTT
cdr3_aa: CASGLDGRGLYVNQPQHF
j_call: TRBJ1-5
d_call: TRBD1
clone_size: -
v_call: TRBV12-5

cdr3_nt: TGTGCCAGCAGTGAAATGACGCAACGGACAGGGGGCGGCTATGGCTACACCTTC
cdr3_aa: CASSEMTQRTGGGYGYTF
j_call: TRBJ1-2
d_call: TRBD1
clone_size: -
v_call: TRBV25-1

cdr3_nt: TGTGCCAGCAGCTTGGGACAGGGGGCGCGTGTGACTGAAGCTTTCTTT
cdr3_aa: CASSLGQGARVTEAFF
j_call: TRBJ1-1
d_call: TRBD1
clone_size: -
v_call: TRBV6-2/TRBV6-3

cdr3_nt: TGTGCCTGGAGCGCCGGGATTCAGAACACTGAAGCTTTCTTT
cdr3_aa: CAWSAGIQNTEAFF
j_call: TRBJ1-1
d_call: -
clone_size: -
v_call: TRBV30

cdr3_nt: TGTGCCAGCAGTAAGACAGCAACCTTGAACACTGAAGCTTTCTTT
cdr3_aa: CASSKTATLNTEAFF
j_call: TRBJ1-1
d_call: -
clone_size: -
v_call: TRBV2

cdr3_nt: TGTGCCATCAGTGAGTCACTTTGGAGGGACAGGGTTAGGGCTGAAGCTTTCTTT
cdr3_aa: CAISESLWRDRVRAEAFF
j_call: TRBJ1-1
d_call: TRBD1
clone_size: -
v_call: TRBV10-3

cdr3_nt: TGTGCCAGCAGCTTAGCGGGGGGGCAAGATACGCAGTATTTT
cdr3_aa: CASSLAGGQDTQYF
j_call: TRBJ2-3
d_call: -
clone_size: once
v_call: TRBV7-9

cdr3_nt: TGTGCCAGCAGCCACCTCGGGGACACTGAAGCTTTCTTT
cdr3_aa: CASSHLGDTEAFF
j_call: TRBJ1-1
d_call: -
clone_size: -
v_call: TRBV12-3/TRBV12-4

cdr3_nt: TGTGCCAGCAGCCACGCCCGACTTGGCACAGATACGCAGTATTTT
cdr3_aa: CASSHARLGTDTQYF
j_call: TRBJ2-3
d_call: -
clone_size: -
v_call: TRBV13

cdr3_nt: TGTGCCAGCAGCAAAGTTGGGGCTCAGCCCCAGCATTTT
cdr3_aa: CASSKVGAQPQHF
j_call: TRBJ1-5
d_call: -
clone_size: -
v_call: TRBV21-1

cdr3_nt: TGCGCCAGCAGCCAACCAGCGGGACCATCCTACAATGAGCAGTTCTTC
cdr3_aa: CASSQPAGPSYNEQFF
j_call: TRBJ2-1
d_call: TRBD2
clone_size: -
v_call: TRBV4-3

cdr3_nt: TGCGCCAGCAGCTGGGCCCCGCAGACAGGGGCATACGAGCAGTACTTC
cdr3_aa: CASSWAPQTGAYEQYF
j_call: TRBJ2-7
d_call: TRBD1
clone_size: once
v_call: TRBV5-1

cdr3_nt: TGTGCCAGCAGCTTAGAGCGGGGGGGACTAGCGGAGCAGTACTTC
cdr3_aa: CASSLERGGLAEQYF
j_call: TRBJ2-7
d_call: TRBD2
clone_size: -
v_call: TRBV11-2

cdr3_nt: TGTGCCAGCTCATTAGTACAGGGTAAGATGAGCAATCAGCCCCAGCATTTT
cdr3_aa: CASSLVQGKMSNQPQHF
j_call: TRBJ1-5
d_call: -
clone_size: few
v_call: TRBV18

cdr3_nt: TGCGCCAGCAGCCAAATTATGACACAAGAGACCCAGTACTTC
cdr3_aa: CASSQIMTQETQYF
j_call: TRBJ2-5
d_call: -
clone_size: -
v_call: TRBV4-3

cdr3_nt: TGCAGCGTTGTTCTGGCGGGGTCCTACAATGAGCAGTTCTTC
cdr3_aa: CSVVLAGSYNEQFF
j_call: TRBJ2-1
d_call: -
clone_size: -
v_call: TRBV29-1

cdr3_nt: TGTGCCAGCAGCCGATCACCAAGCGGGGGGTACAATGAGCAGTTCTTC
cdr3_aa: CASSRSPSGGYNEQFF
j_call: TRBJ2-1
d_call: TRBD2
clone_size: -
v_call: TRBV7-3

cdr3_nt: TGTGCCAGGGCCATAGGCGGCTCCTACGAGCAGTACTTC
cdr3_aa: CARAIGGSYEQYF
j_call: TRBJ2-7
d_call: -
clone_size: -
v_call: TRBV12-3/TRBV12-4

cdr3_nt: TGCGCCAGCAGCTTCGAGGGCCAGCCCGGGGCCAACGTCCTGACTTTC
cdr3_aa: CASSFEGQPGANVLTF
j_call: TRBJ2-6
d_call: -
clone_size: once
v_call: TRBV5-1

cdr3_nt: TGTGCCAGCAGTGAAAGGCCAGGAATGGCCATGAGCACTGAAGCTTTCTTT
cdr3_aa: CASSERPGMAMSTEAFF
j_call: TRBJ1-1
d_call: -
clone_size: -
v_call: TRBV6-1

cdr3_nt: TGTGCCAGCAGGCAGGGATCCCTCTACGAGCAGTACTTC
cdr3_aa: CASRQGSLYEQYF
j_call: TRBJ2-7
d_call: -
clone_size: -
v_call: TRBV3-1/TRBV3-2

cdr3_nt: TGCGCCAGCGCCGGGACAGGGGGGAAGAGCATTCAGTACTTC
cdr3_aa: CASAGTGGKSIQYF
j_call: TRBJ2-4
d_call: TRBD1
clone_size: -
v_call: TRBV5-1

cdr3_nt: TGTGCCAGGACCCTCACAGGGGTGAATTCACCCCTCCACTTT
cdr3_aa: CARTLTGVNSPLHF
j_call: TRBJ1-6
d_call: TRBD1
clone_size: -
v_call: TRBV9

cdr3_nt: TGTGCCAGCAGGTGGGAGGGTAGCTCCTACAATGAGCAGTTCTTC
cdr3_aa: CASRWEGSSYNEQFF
j_call: TRBJ2-1
d_call: TRBD2
clone_size: -
v_call: TRBV2

cdr3_nt: TGTGCCAGCAGCTCAGGGGGTGTCAACTATGGCTACACCTTC
cdr3_aa: CASSSGGVNYGYTF
j_call: TRBJ1-2
d_call: TRBD1
clone_size: once
v_call: TRBV5-4

cdr3_nt: TGTGCCAGCAACCAACAGGGGCACGGATACGAGCAGTACTTC
cdr3_aa: CASNQQGHGYEQYF
j_call: TRBJ2-7
d_call: TRBD1
clone_size: -
v_call: TRBV28

cdr3_nt: TGTGCCACCAGCAGGGGGCTAGCGGGATCATTTGATACGCAGTATTTT
cdr3_aa: CATSRGLAGSFDTQYF
j_call: TRBJ2-3
d_call: TRBD2
clone_size: once
v_call: TRBV15

cdr3_nt: TGTGCCAGCAAAAGACAGGGTAACTCCTACGAGCAGTACTTC
cdr3_aa: CASKRQGNSYEQYF
j_call: TRBJ2-7
d_call: TRBD1
clone_size: -
v_call: TRBV7-3

cdr3_nt: TGCGCCAGCAGCCTCGGCGGTAGTGCAGATACGCAGTATTTT
cdr3_aa: CASSLGGSADTQYF
j_call: TRBJ2-3
d_call: -
clone_size: -
v_call: TRBV4-3

cdr3_nt: TGTGCCATCAGGCCGGGACAGGGGGGGACTGAAGCTTTCTTT
cdr3_aa: CAIRPGQGGTEAFF
j_call: TRBJ1-1
d_call: TRBD1
clone_size: -
v_call: TRBV10-3

cdr3_nt: TGTGCCAGCAGCTTCAATCAGGGGAATGAAGCTTTCTTT
cdr3_aa: CASSFNQGNEAFF
j_call: TRBJ1-1
d_call: -
clone_size: few
v_call: TRBV7-9

cdr3_nt: TGTGCCAGTCGGGACTCTGGTATGTACGAGCAGTACTTC
cdr3_aa: CASRDSGMYEQYF
j_call: TRBJ2-7
d_call: -
clone_size: few
v_call: TRBV18

cdr3_nt: TGTGCCAGCAGCGCGGGGGCTAGTCAGCCCCAGCATTTT
cdr3_aa: CASSAGASQPQHF
j_call: TRBJ1-5
d_call: -
clone_size: once
v_call: TRBV27

cdr3_nt: TGTGCCAGTATCCCAAGGGGGGGCGGGAACACTGAAGCTTTCTTT
cdr3_aa: CASIPRGGGNTEAFF
j_call: TRBJ1-1
d_call: -
clone_size: -
v_call: TRBV19

cdr3_nt: TGCGCCAGCAGCTTGGGATCGACTAGCGGGGGCTACGAGCAGTACTTC
cdr3_aa: CASSLGSTSGGYEQYF
j_call: TRBJ2-7
d_call: TRBD2
clone_size: -
v_call: TRBV5-1

cdr3_nt: TGTGCCAGCAGCTTGGGGGGGGTTCGCTATGGCTACACCTTC
cdr3_aa: CASSLGGVRYGYTF
j_call: TRBJ1-2
d_call: -
clone_size: once
v_call: TRBV11-2

cdr3_nt: TGTGCCAGCAGCCAGGAGGACAGGGACTCTGGAAACACCATATATTTT
cdr3_aa: CASSQEDRDSGNTIYF
j_call: TRBJ1-3
d_call: TRBD1
clone_size: -
v_call: TRBV3-1/TRBV3-2

cdr3_nt: TGTGCCAGCAGCCTAAGGACAGGGGAGGACAAGCAGTACTTC
cdr3_aa: CASSLRTGEDKQYF
j_call: TRBJ2-7
d_call: TRBD1
clone_size: -
v_call: TRBV14

cdr3_nt: TGTGCCAGCAGCGCCCTAATGTCTACTAGCGGGAGAGTTGATACGCAGTATTTT
cdr3_aa: CASSALMSTSGRVDTQYF
j_call: TRBJ2-3
d_call: TRBD2
clone_size: -
v_call: TRBV7-9

cdr3_nt: TGCGCCAGCAGCCACAGCGGGAGGGCCCGCGAGCAGTTCTTC
cdr3_aa: CASSHSGRAREQFF
j_call: TRBJ2-1
d_call: TRBD2
clone_size: once
v_call: TRBV4-1

cdr3_nt: TGTGCCAGCAGTCTCCCCCGTGAAAAACTGTTTTTT
cdr3_aa: CASSLPREKLFF
j_call: TRBJ1-4
d_call: -
clone_size: -
v_call: TRBV28

cdr3_nt: TGTGCCAGTAGTCGACCGCACGACAGGGGACGGGGTGAAGCTTTCTTT
cdr3_aa: CASSRPHDRGRGEAFF
j_call: TRBJ1-1
d_call: TRBD1
clone_size: -
v_call: TRBV19

cdr3_nt: TGTGCCAGCAGCAGAGACAGGTCGAACACTGAAGCTTTCTTT
cdr3_aa: CASSRDRSNTEAFF
j_call: TRBJ1-1
d_call: -
clone_size: -
v_call: TRBV6-2/TRBV6-3

cdr3_nt: TGTGCCAGCACCTTGGGGGCTTATGGAAGCAATCAGCCCCAGCATTTT
cdr3_aa: CASTLGAYGSNQPQHF
j_call: TRBJ1-5
d_call: -
clone_size: -
v_call: TRBV28

cdr3_nt: TGCAGCGTTGGACGGTCGACTTTCGGAAATGAGCAGTTCTTC
cdr3_aa: CSVGRSTFGNEQFF
j_call: TRBJ2-1
d_call: -
clone_size: few
v_call: TRBV29-1